This T cell receptor (beta chain) was profiled in a study of T cell repertoires in cytomegalovirus infection. At the level of the study: The study used recently identified HLA-C-restricted and well-studied HLA-B-restricted CMV epitopes. Study-wide findings and caveats: The study found HLA-C-restricted CMV-specific TCR beta clonotypes dominating the ex vivo response.

With regard to this clonotype: The antigen remains undetermined.

Germline values: CDR1 MNHEY, CDR2 SVGEGT. Trimming pared 5 bases from V and 8 bases from J, leaving 25 bases between. This CDR3 is 17 amino acids long. TCRdb reprocessed the reads via MiXCR and lists one record per CDR3 protein. Of approximately 150,000 distinct CDR3 sequences listed, less than 25% are singletons. The sample consisted of CD8+ T cells from cultured PBMCs, taken from culture after CMV antigen stimulation. The TCR comes from a human donor in good health (CMV status not recorded). Some clones in this sample may be carry-over from other donors' samples. The chain links TRBV6-2 or TRBV6-3 to TRBJ2-1; a possible D gene is TRBD2 (6 bases). The CDR3 sequence is CASSTRGGERVKDEQFF. For the CDR3, the DNA is TGTGCCAGCAGTACCCGTGGAGGGGAAAGGGTTAAGGATGAGCAGTTCTTC.